A selection of T cell receptor beta chains follows, all from one sample in a study of cytomegalovirus exposure and HLA in healthy donors. This table comes from immunoSEQ multiplex PCR, and its TCRdb copy is limited to in-frame clones, with some not included. This sample lists fewer than 45,000 clones; its ten largest clones have more than 8%. Sequenced material: PBMCs. Receptor source: a man aged 35-49 years in good health and CMV-seropositive. The CDR3 runs from the conserved cysteine through the conserved F or W. The order of the fields is V gene, J gene, D gene, CDR3 protein, CDR3 DNA. D genes are given only for firm matches.

v_call: TRBV10-1; j_call: TRBJ2-1; d_call: .; cdr3_aa: CASSGYTNEQFF; cdr3_nt: TGCGCCAGCAGTGGATACACAAATGAGCAGTTCTTC
v_call: TRBV27; j_call: TRBJ2-7; d_call: TRBD2; cdr3_aa: CASSASGVTYEQYF; cdr3_nt: TGTGCCAGCAGCGCAAGCGGGGTCACCTACGAGCAGTACTTC
v_call: TRBV7-2; j_call: TRBJ1-6; d_call: .; cdr3_aa: CASSRQWDSPLHF; cdr3_nt: TGTGCCAGCAGTCGACAGTGGGATTCACCCCTCCACTTT
v_call: TRBV9; j_call: TRBJ1-5; d_call: .; cdr3_aa: CASSPKPGAQPQHF; cdr3_nt: TGTGCCAGCAGCCCGAAGCCCGGTGCTCAGCCCCAGCATTTT
v_call: TRBV5-4; j_call: TRBJ2-1; d_call: .; cdr3_aa: CASSLDLLPTDNEQFF; cdr3_nt: TGTGCCAGCAGCTTGGACTTACTACCCACCGACAATGAGCAGTTCTTC
v_call: TRBV7-2; j_call: TRBJ1-1; d_call: .; cdr3_aa: CASSLGGAQGYTEAFF; cdr3_nt: TGTGCCAGCAGTTTGGGGGGGGCTCAAGGTTACACTGAAGCTTTCTTT
v_call: TRBV5-4; j_call: TRBJ2-2; d_call: TRBD2; cdr3_aa: CASSLEGLAVSNTGELFF; cdr3_nt: TGTGCCAGCAGCTTGGAGGGACTAGCGGTATCGAACACCGGGGAGCTGTTTTTT
v_call: TRBV5-1; j_call: TRBJ2-6; d_call: .; cdr3_aa: CASSSGGTGGANVLTF; cdr3_nt: TGCGCCAGCAGCTCTGGGGGGACGGGCGGGGCCAACGTCCTGACTTTC
v_call: TRBV5-1; j_call: TRBJ2-1; d_call: TRBD2; cdr3_aa: CASSGGTSGASIYNEQFF; cdr3_nt: TGCGCCAGCAGCGGGGGGACTAGCGGAGCCAGCATTTACAATGAGCAGTTCTTC
v_call: TRBV19; j_call: TRBJ2-1; d_call: .; cdr3_aa: CASTPGGPPHNEQFF; cdr3_nt: TGTGCCAGTACCCCCGGGGGACCACCACACAATGAGCAGTTCTTC
v_call: TRBV29-1; j_call: TRBJ2-7; d_call: TRBD2; cdr3_aa: CSVEGSGGSYEQYF; cdr3_nt: TGCAGCGTTGAAGGTAGCGGGGGTTCCTACGAGCAGTACTTC
v_call: TRBV7-7; j_call: TRBJ2-3; d_call: .; cdr3_aa: CASSPDRGDTQYF; cdr3_nt: TGTGCTAGCAGCCCGGACCGGGGAGATACGCAGTATTTT
v_call: TRBV7-2; j_call: TRBJ2-1; d_call: TRBD2; cdr3_aa: CASSPANGRVSNEQFF; cdr3_nt: TGTGCCAGCAGCCCAGCGAACGGGAGGGTGAGTAATGAGCAGTTCTTC
v_call: TRBV6-5; j_call: TRBJ1-2; d_call: TRBD1; cdr3_aa: CASSSGTGGGGYTF; cdr3_nt: TGTGCCAGCAGTTCCGGGACAGGGGGAGGTGGCTACACCTTC
v_call: TRBV6-5; j_call: TRBJ1-1; d_call: .; cdr3_aa: CASSYSGREAFF; cdr3_nt: TGTGCCAGCAGTTACTCAGGGAGGGAAGCTTTCTTT
v_call: TRBV7-8; j_call: TRBJ1-5; d_call: .; cdr3_aa: CASSLLGRGLQPQHF; cdr3_nt: TGTGCCAGCAGCTTACTGGGCAGGGGTTTACAGCCCCAGCATTTT
v_call: TRBV27; j_call: TRBJ2-7; d_call: TRBD1; cdr3_aa: CASSLSAGGYEQYF; cdr3_nt: TGTGCCAGCAGTTTGTCGGCAGGGGGCTACGAGCAGTACTTC
v_call: TRBV6-5; j_call: TRBJ1-1; d_call: .; cdr3_aa: CATRGGIRDTEAFF; cdr3_nt: TGTGCCACCAGGGGAGGGATTCGGGACACTGAAGCTTTCTTT
v_call: TRBV4-1; j_call: TRBJ2-5; d_call: .; cdr3_aa: CASSLGQNQETQYF; cdr3_nt: TGCGCCAGCAGCCTCGGACAGAACCAAGAGACCCAGTACTTC
v_call: TRBV2; j_call: TRBJ2-1; d_call: TRBD2; cdr3_aa: CASSVELAGPVEQFF; cdr3_nt: TGTGCCAGCAGTGTGGAACTAGCGGGACCGGTTGAGCAGTTCTTC
v_call: TRBV7-9; j_call: TRBJ1-4; d_call: TRBD1; cdr3_aa: CASSSLGQGGKKLFF; cdr3_nt: TGTGCCAGCAGCTCACTCGGACAGGGCGGTAAAAAACTGTTTTTT
v_call: TRBV6-6; j_call: TRBJ2-3; d_call: .; cdr3_aa: CASSSTGGGTQYF; cdr3_nt: TGTGCCAGCAGCAGCACCGGGGGAGGAACGCAGTATTTT
v_call: TRBV28; j_call: TRBJ2-3; d_call: TRBD2; cdr3_aa: CASSSQGSGGPDTQYF; cdr3_nt: TGTGCCAGCAGTTCCCAGGGTAGCGGGGGCCCAGATACGCAGTATTTT
v_call: TRBV18; j_call: TRBJ2-3; d_call: TRBD1; cdr3_aa: CASSRPRTGPDTQYF; cdr3_nt: TGTGCCAGCTCACGACCCCGGACAGGCCCCGATACGCAGTATTTT
v_call: TRBV18; j_call: TRBJ2-1; d_call: TRBD1; cdr3_aa: CASSPPGQVDVQFF; cdr3_nt: TGTGCCAGCTCACCACCGGGACAGGTGGATGTGCAGTTCTTC
v_call: TRBV27; j_call: TRBJ2-5; d_call: .; cdr3_aa: CASSDPRTTSPAQYF; cdr3_nt: TGTGCCAGCAGCGATCCCCGGACTACCTCACCGGCCCAGTACTTC
v_call: TRBV2; j_call: TRBJ2-7; d_call: TRBD1; cdr3_aa: CASSERDRGRFEQYF; cdr3_nt: TGTGCCAGCAGTGAAAGGGACAGGGGAAGATTCGAGCAGTACTTC
v_call: TRBV5-4; j_call: TRBJ2-2; d_call: TRBD2; cdr3_aa: CASSLLAGGPSGELFF; cdr3_nt: TGTGCCAGCAGCCTACTAGCGGGAGGGCCGTCCGGGGAGCTGTTTTTT
v_call: TRBV28; j_call: TRBJ2-7; d_call: .; cdr3_aa: CASSLAEQGWEQYF; cdr3_nt: TGTGCCAGCAGTCTGGCGGAACAGGGATGGGAGCAGTACTTC
v_call: TRBV18; j_call: TRBJ2-7; d_call: .; cdr3_aa: CASSPSSGDGYEQYF; cdr3_nt: TGTGCCAGCTCACCATCCTCAGGGGACGGGTACGAGCAGTACTTC
v_call: TRBV11-3; j_call: TRBJ1-2; d_call: .; cdr3_aa: CASSFGYGYTF; cdr3_nt: TGTGCCAGCAGCTTCGGGTATGGCTACACCTTC
v_call: TRBV7-8; j_call: TRBJ2-7; d_call: TRBD1; cdr3_aa: CASSPWDRTYEQYF; cdr3_nt: TGTGCCAGCAGCCCCTGGGACAGAACCTACGAGCAGTACTTC
v_call: TRBV28; j_call: TRBJ2-3; d_call: .; cdr3_aa: CASSFRYTQYF; cdr3_nt: TGTGCCAGCAGTTTTCGGTATACGCAGTATTTT